The clone carrying this TCR beta chain was picked up many times. Within the sample, other DNA sequences also encode this same CDR3. The J segment lost 4 bases and the V segment lost 1 base, leaving 0 bases of the junction unmatched. Germline V lookup: CDR1 LGHNA, CDR2 YNFKEQ. The CDR3 has 16 residues. This entry belongs to a study of CD8+ T cells in alopecia areata. As part of sample collection, lesional scalp punch biopsies and peripheral blood were taken from alopecia areata patients. Reverse transcription of extracted RNA yielded cDNA, which provided the sequencing template. Repertoires were generated with immunoSEQ multiplex PCR, while TCRdb's copy carries only in-frame clones and drops some. The data show about 130,000 clones, about 49% seen once.

The chain couples TRBV4-2 to TRBJ2-3, with 15 bases matching TRBD2. Material: CD8+ T cells sorted from blood, obtained at week 0. This receptor was taken from a human donor with alopecia areata. The chain's CDR3 is CASSQGTSGGADTQYF. The CDR3 bases are TGTGCCAGCAGCCAAGGGACTAGCGGGGGGGCAGATACGCAGTATTTT.